The 25 T cell receptor beta chains below all came from one sample that was sequenced in a study of CD4 T cells in relation to SARS-CoV-2 and coronaviruses. The assay was immunoSEQ multiplex PCR, and TCRdb's table has in-frame clones only and misses some. The data hold about 47,000 clones, with roughly 82% observed a single time. No antigens are known for them. Sequencing was performed on naive CD4+ T cells from PBMCs, cultured in vitro. Subset specified: naive CD4+ T cells isolated by negative enrichment. These receptors were obtained from an adult with COVID-19.

V gene TRBV25-1 combines with J gene TRBJ2-1, with 10 bases fitting TRBD2. The CDR3 sequence is 15 residues long. The J segment lost 7 bases and the V segment lost 1 base, leaving 4 bases of the junction unmatched. From germline, CDR1 is MGHDK and CDR2 SYGVNS. CDR3 coding DNA: TGTGCCAGCAGTGAATCTAGCGGGAGACTAAATGAGCAGTTCTTC. Translated: CASSESSGRLNEQFF.

This rearrangement joins TRBV5-1 to TRBJ2-5; D ambiguous. Trimming took 0 bases from V and 0 from J, leaving 12 bases between them. The CDR3 sequence is 16 residues long. Germline V gene lookup returns CDR1 SGHRS and CDR2 YFSETQ. The CDR3 loop is CASSLGSWVNQETQYF. The CDR3 nucleotides read TGCGCCAGCAGCTTGGGATCGTGGGTGAACCAAGAGACCCAGTACTTC.

V usage is TRBV5-1 and J usage is TRBJ2-5; 10 positions match TRBD2. The CDR3 is 15 residues long. The ends lost 4 bases at V and 4 bases at J; junction bases unmatched: 7. Germline CDR1 reads SGHRS; CDR2 reads YFSETQ. CDR3 region: CASSPGLARGETQYF. For the CDR3, the DNA is TGCGCCAGCAGCCCGGGACTAGCGAGGGGAGAGACCCAGTACTTC. Supplemented by reference TRBV5-1 and TRBJ2-5, the full variable domain reads KAGVTQTPRYLIKTRGQQVTLSCSPISGHRSVSWYQQTPGQGLQFLFEYFSETQRNKGNFPGRFSGRQFSNSRSEMNVSTLELGDSALYLCASSPGLARGETQYFGPGTRLLVL.

In this sample, this clone turned up a few times. The chain has TRBV5-4 and TRBJ2-7; TRBD1 matches at 8 bases. After removal of 1 base from V and 5 bases from J, the junction contained 5 bases not matched to a gene. Germline CDR1 SGHNT, CDR2 YYREEE (reference sequence). CDR3 length: 14 residues. The CDR3 nucleotides read TGTGCCAGCAGCTTGAACAGGGGGGACAACGAGCAGTACTTC. Its translation is CASSLNRGDNEQYF.

The CDR3 coding sequence is TGTGCCAGCAGTTTCCCTCGGACGTCGGGGGCACCCCTCCACTTT. The encoded protein is CASSFPRTSGAPLHF. The chain uses TRBV27 and TRBJ1-6, with a possible D match to TRBD1 (5 bases). The CDR3 totals 15 residues. The germline V and J ends were trimmed by 3 bases and 11 bases, with 17 bases remaining between them. Germline lookup yields CDR1 MNHEY and CDR2 SMNVEV (reference sequence).

The genes are TRBV2 and TRBJ2-2, with D possibly matching TRBD1 (5 bases). There are 14 residues in the CDR3. V shed 8 bases and J shed 1 base, with 11 bases lying between them. The germline CDR1 and CDR2 sequences are SNHLY and FYNNEI. CDR3 amino acids: CASSWGQNTGELFF. CDR3 sequence (DNA): TGTGCCAGCTCGTGGGGCCAGAACACCGGGGAGCTGTTTTTT. The complete variable domain, with remaining parts taken from reference TRBV2 and TRBJ2-2, reads EPEVTQTPSHQVTQMGQEVILRCVPISNHLYFYWYRQILGQKVEFLVSFYNNEISEKSEIFDDQFSVERPDGSNFTLKIRSTKLEDSAMYFCASSWGQNTGELFFGEGSRLTVL.

The chain couples TRBV30 to TRBJ1-1; no reliable D call. This CDR3 spans 14 amino acids. CDR1 GTSNPN and CDR2 SVGIG come from the germline V gene (reference sequence). Between the trimmed V and J ends, which lost 1 base and 4 bases, there was a span of 13 bases. CDR3: CAWSARRKGTEAFF. Written as DNA, the CDR3 is TGTGCCTGGAGTGCCCGGCGGAAGGGCACTGAAGCTTTCTTT.

This chain uses TRBV4-2 with TRBJ2-3; perhaps TRBD2 as D (8 bases). Germline loops: CDR1 LGHNA, CDR2 YNFKEQ. The germline V and J ends were trimmed by 0 bases and 4 bases, with 20 bases remaining between them. There are 18 residues in the CDR3. CDR3 bases: TGTGCCAGCAGCCAAGAAGGGACTAGACAGGGAGTTTCAGATACGCAGTATTTT. It encodes CASSQEGTRQGVSDTQYF.

This clone was seen a single time. CDR3 DNA: TGTGCCATCAGTGACAGGGAACCAGATACGCAGTATTTT. Residues: CAISDREPDTQYF. The chain combines TRBV10-3 with TRBJ2-3; TRBD1 might be the D (5 bases). Trimming removed 3 bases from V and 4 bases from J, with 8 bases in between. Germline loops: CDR1 ENHRY, CDR2 SYGVKD. The CDR3 spans 13 residues.

This sequence joins TRBV5-8 and TRBJ2-3, with TRBD2 identical over 12 bases. The CDR3 consists of 16 residues. J lost 3 bases, V lost 2 bases, and 4 bases had no gene match. The germline CDR1 and CDR2 sequences are SGHTS and YDEGEE. The CDR3 reads CASSFRLAGATDTQYF. The CDR3 DNA reads TGTGCCAGCAGCTTCCGACTAGCGGGAGCGACAGATACGCAGTATTTT.

The chain is built from TRBV7-9 and TRBJ2-5; TRBD1 aligns across 8 bases. The CDR3 is 14 residues long. J lost 4 bases, V lost 3 bases, and 4 bases had no gene match. The V gene's germline CDR1 is SEHNR and CDR2 FQNEAQ (reference sequence). In DNA form, the CDR3 reads TGTGCCAGCAGCTTTCAGGGGGCTCGAGAGACCCAGTACTTC. This codes for CASSFQGARETQYF.

This clone appeared a single time. The CDR3: CASSFDPRTVETQYF. For the CDR3, the DNA is TGCGCCAGCAGCTTTGACCCCCGAACCGTCGAGACCCAGTACTTC. The V and J genes are TRBV5-1 and TRBJ2-5, with no clear D. Germline CDR1 is SGHRS and CDR2 is YFSETQ. The CDR3 loop spans 15 amino acids. The V and J ends lost 2 bases and 5 bases respectively, with 16 bases between them.

A few counts support this clone. This chain connects TRBV10-3 to TRBJ2-7; D possibly uses TRBD1 or TRBD2 (6 bases each). V dropped 6 bases and J dropped 3 bases, with 15 bases sitting between them. From germline, CDR1 is ENHRY and CDR2 SYGVKD. The CDR3 runs 14 residues. The CDR3: CAIRRDTVDYEQYF. The CDR3 DNA is TGTGCCATCAGGCGGGACACCGTTGACTACGAGCAGTACTTC.

This sequence joins TRBV24-1 and TRBJ2-1; D is possibly TRBD1 or TRBD2 (5 bases each). CDR3 length: 16 residues. The germline gives CDR1 KGHDR, CDR2 SFDVKD. The V gene lost 0 bases and the J gene lost 0 bases, with 8 bases spanning the gap. Written as DNA, the CDR3 is TGTGCCACCAGTGATTTGGGGACCCGCTCCTACAATGAGCAGTTCTTC. It yields the protein CATSDLGTRSYNEQFF.

CDR3 coding DNA: TGTGCCAGCAGTTTTGTTCCCGCAGACCAAGAGACCCAGTACTTC. This codes for CASSFVPADQETQYF. The rearrangement links TRBV27 to TRBJ2-5; D remains unclear. V lost 3 bases and J 0 bases, leaving 11 bases between the germline ends. The CDR3 length is 15 residues. CDR1 and CDR2 (germline): MNHEY, SMNVEV (reference sequence).

The chain recombines TRBV28 with TRBJ2-7, with a possible D match to TRBD2 (6 bases). V was cut by 3 bases and J by 4 bases, with 16 bases left in between. Germline values: CDR1 MDHEN, CDR2 SYDVKM. The CDR3 contains 15 residues. The CDR3 loop is CASSFWSGDHYEQYF. CDR3 in DNA: TGTGCCAGCAGTTTTTGGTCGGGAGACCATTACGAGCAGTACTTC.

The J gene is TRBJ2-7, the V gene TRBV28; weak D call: TRBD2 (7 bases). Between the trimmed V and J ends, which lost 5 bases and 4 bases, there was a span of 18 bases. The germline gives CDR1 MDHEN, CDR2 SYDVKM. The CDR3 is made up of 15 amino acids. CDR3 sequence (DNA): TGTGCCAGCAGTCTAGGCGGGGGCTCGATTTACGAGCAGTACTTC. Protein: CASSLGGGSIYEQYF.

CDR3 sequence: CASSEYKAEQFF. As DNA, the CDR3 is TGTGCCAGCAGTGAATACAAGGCTGAGCAGTTCTTC. The gene calls are TRBV6-1 and TRBJ2-1; D gene ambiguous. Germline V lookup: CDR1 MNHNS, CDR2 SASEGT. This CDR3 is 12 amino acids long. V was shortened by 2 bases and J by 9 bases, with 8 bases between the two germline ends.

The chain combines TRBV20-1 with TRBJ2-1; the D gene is possibly TRBD2 (5 bases). Per germline, CDR1 DFQATT and CDR2 SNEGSKA (reference sequence). V was cut by 3 bases and J by 0 bases, with 15 bases left in between. The CDR3 sequence is 16 residues long. The CDR3 reads CSASRLRASSYNEQFF. CDR3 in DNA: TGCAGTGCTAGTCGACTACGCGCAAGCTCCTACAATGAGCAGTTCTTC.

The V and J genes are TRBV10-3 and TRBJ1-1, with 9 bases aligning to TRBD1. CDR1 is ENHRY and CDR2 is SYGVKD in the germline V gene. This CDR3 is built from 16 residues. V lost 4 bases, J lost 1 base, and 7 bases stayed unmatched. This CDR3 is CAISGTGGSRNTEAFF. CDR3 nucleotides: TGTGCCATCAGTGGAACAGGGGGCTCGAGGAACACTGAAGCTTTCTTT.

This sequence joins TRBV7-2 and TRBJ2-7, with 7 positions matching TRBD1. The V segment lost 5 bases and the J segment 1 base; nucleotides outside the gene matches: 5. Germline CDR1 reads SGHTA; CDR2 reads FQGNSA. The CDR3 is 14 amino acids. This chain's CDR3 is CASSLSQGSYEQYF. The CDR3 nucleotides are TGTGCCAGCAGCCTCTCACAGGGGTCCTACGAGCAGTACTTC. Together with reference TRBV7-2 and TRBJ2-7, the CDR3 gives the full variable domain: GAGVSQSPSNKVTEKGKDVELRCDPISGHTALYWYRQSLGQGLEFLIYFQGNSAPDKSGLPSDRFSAERTGGSVSTLTIQRTQQEDSAVYLCASSLSQGSYEQYFGPGTRLTVT.

V usage is TRBV19 and J usage is TRBJ2-5; tentatively, D is TRBD1 (6 bases). Germline V gives CDR1 LNHDA, CDR2 SQIVND (reference sequence). The ends were cut back, 5 bases at V and 5 bases at J, with 21 bases in the middle. CDR3 length: 16 amino acids. The CDR3 bases are TGTGCCAGTAGTCCCGTGGGGACACCCGGGTGGGAGACCCAGTACTTC. Amino acid sequence: CASSPVGTPGWETQYF.

This clone was seen just once. The chain combines TRBV20-1 with TRBJ2-1, with 9 positions matching TRBD1. The germline gives CDR1 DFQATT, CDR2 SNEGSKA (reference sequence). CDR3 length equals 20 residues. The V gene end was trimmed by 3 bases and the J gene end by 5 bases; junction bases not matched to a gene: 23. The CDR3 region is CSASFPTFTDRDREHNEQFF. The CDR3 nucleotides read TGCAGTGCTAGTTTTCCCACTTTTACCGACCGGGACAGGGAACACAATGAGCAGTTCTTC.

The chain uses TRBV28 and TRBJ2-7; TRBD2 matches at 8 bases. The trim removed 3 bases at V and 3 bases at J, leaving 10 bases unmatched. The germline V gene has CDR1 MDHEN and CDR2 SYDVKM. The CDR3 loop spans 16 amino acids. In DNA, the CDR3 is TGTGCCAGCAGTTTCCAAGGAGCGGGAGTGTTCTACGAGCAGTACTTC. Its protein product is CASSFQGAGVFYEQYF.

This rearrangement joins TRBV5-4 to TRBJ1-1, with a tentative D call TRBD1 (5 bases). This CDR3 is 13 amino acids long. CDR1 is SGHNT and CDR2 is YYREEE in the germline V gene (reference sequence). Between the trimmed V and J ends, which lost 4 bases and 1 base, there was a span of 8 bases. In DNA form, the CDR3 reads TGTGCCAGCAGCGTCGACAGGAACACTGAAGCTTTCTTT. Translating it yields CASSVDRNTEAFF.